Shown below are 9 T cell receptor beta chains from a single sample sequenced in a study of Ad26.COV2.S vaccination and SARS-CoV-2 variants. Treatment given: around 19 received Ad26.COV2.S at low or high dose, single or two shots; five or six received placebo; per-sample allocation not given. It was on day 63 after the first vaccine or placebo injection that samples were taken. Data came from immunoSEQ multiplex PCR; TCRdb stores just in-frame clones and leaves some out. The sample records about 400,000 clones, less than 90% being singletons. Sequenced material: peripheral blood, taken in a trial of Ad26.COV2.S vaccine versus placebo. The receptors stem from a person aged 18 to 59 who received the Ad26.COV2.S COVID-19 vaccine or a placebo.

The chain joins TRBV19 to TRBJ1-2; a weak D match, TRBD1 (6 bases). The CDR3 extends over 13 amino acids. V was pared by 1 base and J by 6 bases, with 9 bases between. Germline V CDR1 and CDR2: LNHDA, SQIVND (reference sequence). The CDR3 here is CASSIVGQNGYTF. In DNA form, the CDR3 reads TGTGCCAGTAGTATAGTTGGACAGAATGGCTACACCTTC.

The sample holds one count of this clone. The chain links TRBV25-1 to TRBJ1-2; unclear D gene. Germline CDR1 and CDR2: MGHDK and SYGVNS. The CDR3 loop spans 14 amino acids. Trimming stripped 2 bases from V and 8 bases from J, with 15 bases between. The CDR3 sequence is CASSELGRSLGYTF. The CDR3 DNA follows: TGTGCCAGCAGTGAACTTGGACGGAGCTTAGGCTACACCTTC.

The V call is TRBV10-3, the J call TRBJ2-2, with D possibly being TRBD1 or TRBD2 (6 bases each). Trimming cost V 7 bases and J 4 bases, with 13 bases left between them. Germline V gene sequence: CDR1 ENHRY, CDR2 SYGVKD. This CDR3 has 14 amino acids. CDR3 loop: CAIMSGAGTGELFF. The CDR3 DNA is TGTGCCATCATGTCGGGGGCCGGCACCGGGGAGCTGTTTTTT.

The rearrangement joins TRBV18 to TRBJ2-3; 7 positions match TRBD2. The CDR3 runs 16 residues. V trimming: 2 bases; J trimming: 6 bases; junction bases outside the gene matches: 11. Germline assignment: CDR1 KGHSH and CDR2 LQKENI. The CDR3 reads CASSPFGGGPADTQYF. Here the CDR3 DNA reads TGTGCCAGCTCACCATTCGGCGGGGGACCTGCCGATACGCAGTATTTT.

Details on this clone: Other nucleotide sequences in the sample specify the same CDR3. The gene calls are TRBV5-4 and TRBJ1-1, with 9 nucleotides matching TRBD1. V lost 4 bases and J lost 1; bases outside the gene matches: 2. In germline, CDR1 is SGHNT, CDR2 YYREEE (reference sequence). The CDR3 is 14 residues long. The CDR3, as DNA: TGTGCCAGCAGCCCGGGACAGGGGAACACTGAAGCTTTCTTT. Translated, it gives CASSPGQGNTEAFF. Complete variable domain (other parts from reference TRBV5-4 and TRBJ1-1): ETGVTQSPTHLIKTRGQQVTLRCSSQSGHNTVSWYQQALGQGPQFIFQYYREEENGRGNFPPRFSGLQFPNYSSELNVNALELDDSALYLCASSPGQGNTEAFFGQGTRLTVV.

The chain couples TRBV2 to TRBJ2-3; D tentatively reads TRBD1 or TRBD2 (5 bases each). Germline lookup yields CDR1 SNHLY and CDR2 FYNNEI. V was clipped by 1 base and J by 10 bases, with 12 bases between them. The CDR3 extends over 13 amino acids. The CDR3 DNA is TGTGCCAGCAGTGAAGGGGGTCGGGGCCCGCAGTATTTT. Amino acids: CASSEGGRGPQYF. Full variable domain (missing parts from reference TRBV2 and TRBJ2-3): EPEVTQTPSHQVTQMGQEVILRCVPISNHLYFYWYRQILGQKVEFLVSFYNNEISEKSEIFDDQFSVERPDGSNFTLKIRSTKLEDSAMYFCASSEGGRGPQYFGPGTRLTVL.

This clone was detected once. The chain has TRBV6-2 or TRBV6-3 and TRBJ2-3; no clear D gene. CDR1 MNHEY and CDR2 SVGEGT come from the germline V gene. This CDR3 is built from 16 residues. V lost 2 bases and J 0 bases, leaving 12 bases between the germline ends. The CDR3 loop reads CASSYGRKSSTDTQYF. CDR3 in DNA: TGTGCCAGCAGTTACGGACGAAAATCTAGCACAGATACGCAGTATTTT.

The rearrangement links TRBV5-1 to TRBJ1-1; D is unclear. V lost 4 bases and J lost 10, with 14 bases in between. The CDR3 loop spans 12 amino acids. Germline V lookup: CDR1 SGHRS, CDR2 YFSETQ. CDR3 in amino acids: CASSEDVSRAFF. As DNA, the CDR3 is TGCGCCAGCAGCGAGGATGTGTCTAGAGCTTTCTTT.

The DNA for the CDR3 is TGTGCCAGCAGCTTAGGCGGGTACAAGACCGGGGAGCTGTTTTTT. This gives the protein CASSLGGYKTGELFF. The V and J genes are TRBV7-8 and TRBJ2-2; D possibly corresponds to TRBD2 (5 bases). This CDR3 is 15 amino acids long. Germline V CDR1 and CDR2: SGHVS, FQNEAQ. Trimming took 1 base from V and 5 from J, leaving 11 bases between them.